The rows below give T cell receptor beta chains drawn from one sample of a study of blood T cells in healthy people across ages. TCRdb recomputed calls from the 5' RACE reads with MiXCR, one row per CDR3 protein. The sample yields approximately 680,000 distinct CDR3 sequences, roughly 32% seen once. The sequencing input was blood. These receptors were collected from an elderly woman in good health. Each CDR3 is given with its conserved first and last residue. Clone size appears in some rows only: once, few, many, or a class for an expanded clone.

>TRBV24-1|TRBJ1-5|.
CATAGTDNQPQHF
>TRBV20-1|TRBJ2-1|few
CSAKNLGTGPNEQFF
>TRBV21-1|TRBJ1-2|few
CASTEWGVYGYTF
>TRBV5-1|TRBJ2-7|many
CASSPDRGPGDEQYF
>TRBV5-1|TRBJ2-3|once
CASSLAPTPGPDTQYF
>TRBV6-2/TRBV6-3|TRBJ2-1|many
CASTRDSPLNEQFF
>TRBV12-3/TRBV12-4|TRBJ2-2|.
CASRGTSTGELLF
>TRBV6-2/TRBV6-3|TRBJ1-4|.
CASSFTATNEKLFF
>TRBV3-1|TRBJ2-7|many
CASSPEGLYEQYF
>TRBV15|TRBJ2-2|many
CATSRDLSRVTGELFF
>TRBV19|TRBJ1-1|few
CASYGAGRDTEAFF
>TRBV7-6|TRBJ2-1|many
CASWDGQAYNEQFF
>TRBV29-1|TRBJ1-6|many
CSVKEGSSPLHF
>TRBV20-1|TRBJ2-3|few
CSAVSGSYTDTQYF
>TRBV5-1|TRBJ2-5|many
CASSLNGLGSFDETQYF
>TRBV7-9|TRBJ2-1|many
CASTDTGLPVDEQFF
>TRBV7-3|TRBJ2-5|many
CASSTGPSGGQETQYF
>TRBV2|TRBJ1-6|.
CARRTDGRPNSPLHF
>TRBV30|TRBJ2-7|many
CAWEYGPYEQYF
>TRBV6-6|TRBJ2-5|.
CASSYNGPQETQYF
>TRBV6-5|TRBJ2-1|many
CASSRNRGEQFF
>TRBV7-6|TRBJ2-1|many
CASSSRGGTESSYNEQFF
>TRBV28|TRBJ2-3|many
CASSPTSTGTDTQYF